Reported below is one TCR beta chain. The DNA ends 3 residues before the CDR3 does, and the rest of the CDR3 is filled in from the germline J gene. Prevalent HPV16 infections were excluded; only incident single HPV16 infections included. Sequencing used immunoSEQ multiplex PCR; TCRdb keeps in-frame clones, though not all of them. This sample's table reports 20,000 to 25,000 clones. This entry belongs to a study of T cells in women clearing cervical HPV infection. Germline CDR1 reads SGHNT; CDR2 reads YYREEE (reference sequence). This CDR3 is built from 15 residues. The V end lost 4 bases, the J end lost 4 bases, and 16 bases lay between the germline ends.

The receptor was derived from a woman between 18 and 75 years old with a cervical HPV16 infection that either progressed to CIN3+ or cleared (not recorded which). The genes are TRBV5-4 and TRBJ2-3; possibly TRBD2 for D (6 bases). Sequencing was performed on blood buffy coat. CDR3 DNA (partial): TGTGCCAGCAGCCCGGGACTCGTCGAGTCAGATACG. Translated, it gives CASSPGLVESDT. The entire CDR3 protein is CASSPGLVESDTQYF.